Each of the 32 T cell receptor beta chains below was sequenced from the same sample in a study of blood T cells in healthy people across ages. Sample-barcoded 5' priming and a J-beta primer mix drove a second PCR of 7 to 11 cycles. From the 5' RACE reads, TCRdb called clonotypes with MiXCR, one entry per CDR3 protein. The sample has roughly 830,000 distinct CDR3 sequences; 55% to 65% are singletons. Input material: blood. These receptors originate from a man aged 30-40 years in good health.

The V and J genes are TRBV18 and TRBJ2-3, with D perhaps matching TRBD2 (7 bases). This CDR3 has 15 residues. V lost 6 bases to trimming and J lost 5 bases, with 18 bases between them. CDR1 and CDR2 from the germline V gene are KGHSH and LQKENI. The CDR3 sequence: CASSPVEGGEDTQYF. CDR3 sequence (DNA): TGTGCCAGCTCCCCAGTTGAGGGGGGGGAAGATACGCAGTATTTT.

V and J are TRBV11-1 and TRBJ1-1, with TRBD1 matching 7 bases. CDR1 and CDR2 from the germline V gene are SGHAT and FQDESV (reference sequence). The CDR3 has 15 amino acids. The V segment lost 5 bases and the J segment 1 base; nucleotides outside the gene matches: 7. CDR3 bases: TGTGCCAGCAGCGAACTGGGACAGACGAACACTGAAGCTTTCTTT. This gives the protein CASSELGQTNTEAFF.

Notes on this clonotype: The germline gene is not matched at one end of the junction; a read error may be the cause. V is TRBV30 and J is TRBJ2-5, with a possible D match to TRBD1 (5 bases). CDR1 is GTSNPN and CDR2 is SVGIG in the germline V gene (reference sequence). This CDR3 contains 13 residues. The CDR3 DNA reads TGTGCCCGGAGTCTCAACAGGCAAGAGACCCAGTACTTC. As protein: CARSLNRQETQYF.

The CDR3 coding sequence is TGCAGTGCTAAGGGGGGCAGGGGGTTTGATGAGCAGTTCTTC. Translation gives CSAKGGRGFDEQFF. J is TRBJ2-1 and V is TRBV20-1, with D possibly TRBD1 on 7 matching bases. Germline CDR1 and CDR2: DFQATT and SNEGSKA (reference sequence). CDR3 length: 14 amino acids. V was shortened by 4 bases and J by 8 bases, with 18 bases between the two germline ends.

This clonotype was recorded only once. The J gene is TRBJ2-2, the V gene TRBV6-5; D may be TRBD2 (7 bases). Looked up from germline, CDR1 is MNHEY and CDR2 is SVGAGI. This CDR3 is 16 amino acids long. V was trimmed by 0 bases and J by 5 bases, leaving 13 bases between them. The CDR3 DNA sequence: TGTGCCAGCAGTTACTCGGGGGGGCGCTTTACCGGGGAGCTGTTTTTT. Its protein product is CASSYSGGRFTGELFF.

The V gene is TRBV4-3, the J gene TRBJ1-5; 7 bases line up with TRBD1. From germline, CDR1 is LGHNA and CDR2 YSLEER. The CDR3 sequence is 16 residues long. The trim removed 0 bases at V and 2 bases at J, leaving 4 bases unmatched. CDR3 coding DNA: TGCGCCAGCAGCCAAGAAGTCCAGGGGGGCAATCAGCCCCAGCATTTT. The encoded protein is CASSQEVQGGNQPQHF.

This clonotype was recorded only once. V usage is TRBV3-1 and J usage is TRBJ2-7, with D unclear. Germline CDR1 and CDR2: LGHDT and YNNKEL (reference sequence). This CDR3 region has 15 residues. V gave up 0 bases and J gave up 2 bases, with 11 bases separating them. CDR3 protein: CASSQETYPTYEQYF. The CDR3 DNA sequence: TGTGCCAGCAGCCAAGAGACTTATCCAACCTACGAGCAGTACTTC.

This chain connects TRBV29-1 to TRBJ2-3; tentative D call: TRBD1 (6 bases). The CDR3 runs 12 residues. Germline CDR1 is SQVTM and CDR2 is ANQGSEA. With 4 bases removed from V and 2 bases from J, the gap between germline ends came to 7 bases. The CDR3: CSVGDTTDTQYF. The CDR3 DNA sequence: TGCAGCGTTGGGGACACCACAGATACGCAGTATTTT.

The V call is TRBV7-2, the J call TRBJ1-4; D call uncertain. The CDR3 sequence is 14 residues long. V was pared by 1 base and J by 8 bases, with 11 bases between. Germline values: CDR1 SGHTA, CDR2 FQGNSA. The CDR3 loop is CASSLGDLREKLFF. The CDR3, as DNA: TGTGCCAGCAGCTTAGGGGATCTGAGGGAAAAACTGTTTTTT.

This clonotype appeared a single time. This rearrangement joins TRBV20-1 to TRBJ2-3; a possible D gene is TRBD1 (6 bases). The CDR3 is 16 residues long. The V gene's germline CDR1 is DFQATT and CDR2 SNEGSKA (reference sequence). Trimming took 6 bases from V and 2 from J, leaving 21 bases between them. The CDR3 loop is CSAGDRNLDATDTQYF. CDR3 bases: TGCAGTGCAGGCGACAGGAACCTCGATGCCACAGATACGCAGTATTTT.

This rearrangement joins TRBV20-1 to TRBJ2-5; 10 bases agree with TRBD1. Germline V CDR1 and CDR2: DFQATT, SNEGSKA (reference sequence). V gave up 3 bases and J gave up 5 bases; unmatched junction bases: 9. CDR3 length equals 15 residues. In nucleotides, the CDR3 is TGCAGTGCTAGCCCCGGGACAGGGGCGTTGGAGACCCAGTACTTC. It encodes CSASPGTGALETQYF.

The sample holds one count of this clonotype. The chain employs TRBV18 and TRBJ1-6, with D possibly being TRBD1 (6 bases). Trimming cost V 3 bases and J 8 bases, with 11 bases left between them. The CDR3 covers 14 residues. In germline, CDR1 is KGHSH, CDR2 LQKENI. The DNA of the CDR3 is TGTGCCAGCTCACCGCAGGGGAAGGATTCACCCCTCCACTTT. Protein sequence: CASSPQGKDSPLHF.

In this sample, this clonotype turned up many times. This chain links TRBV5-1 with TRBJ2-3; weak D call: TRBD2 (6 bases). The CDR3 loop spans 16 amino acids. Trimming took 0 bases from V and 0 from J, leaving 11 bases between them. Per germline, CDR1 SGHRS and CDR2 YFSETQ. The CDR3 protein is CASSLVASGSTDTQYF. For the CDR3, the DNA is TGCGCCAGCAGCTTGGTGGCGAGCGGGAGCACAGATACGCAGTATTTT.

J is TRBJ2-5 and V is TRBV3-1; 8 nucleotides line up with TRBD2. Trimming cost V 8 bases and J 6 bases; bases outside gene matches: 11. The CDR3 is 14 amino acids. Germline CDR1 LGHDT, CDR2 YNNKEL (reference sequence). The CDR3 region is CASVGRGGTQTQYF. The CDR3 DNA reads TGTGCCAGCGTAGGTCGCGGGGGGACGCAGACCCAGTACTTC.

This CDR3 is CASTEAESYEQYF. The DNA for the CDR3 is TGTGCCAGCACCGAGGCCGAATCCTACGAGCAGTACTTC. This chain connects TRBV7-8 to TRBJ2-7; D ambiguous. There are 13 residues in the CDR3. The ends were cut back, 7 bases at V and 1 base at J, with 11 bases in the middle. CDR1 is SGHVS and CDR2 is FQNEAQ in the germline V gene.

In this sample, this clonotype turned up once. The rearrangement uses TRBV4-2 and TRBJ2-3, with D tentatively TRBD2 (6 bases). The germline V and J ends were trimmed by 2 bases and 3 bases, with 12 bases remaining between them. Germline loops: CDR1 LGHNA, CDR2 YNFKEQ. This CDR3 contains 15 residues. The CDR3 loop is CASSQQDGGTDTQYF. The CDR3 DNA sequence: TGTGCCAGCAGCCAACAAGATGGAGGGACAGATACGCAGTATTTT.

There are a few counts of this clonotype. This rearrangement joins TRBV27 to TRBJ2-5; TRBD2 matches 10 bases. Germline-derived CDR1 and CDR2 are MNHEY and SMNVEV (reference sequence). Trimming at V came to 6 bases and at J to 5 bases, leaving 6 bases not matched to a gene. The CDR3 is made up of 14 amino acids. Here the CDR3 reads CASSESGGAETQYF. In nucleotides, the CDR3 is TGTGCCAGCAGCGAAAGCGGGGGGGCGGAGACCCAGTACTTC.

CDR3 DNA: TGCGCCAGCAGCTTGGACCAGGGGGCGGGAGAGCAGTACTTC. Translating it yields CASSLDQGAGEQYF. The J gene is TRBJ2-4, the V gene TRBV5-1; a possible D gene is TRBD1 (8 bases). The CDR3 length is 14 residues. Germline loops: CDR1 SGHRS, CDR2 YFSETQ. Between the trimmed V and J ends, which lost 0 bases and 13 bases, there was a span of 17 bases.

This clonotype showed up just a few times. J is TRBJ2-7 and V is TRBV20-1; maybe TRBD2 (5 bases). CDR3 length equals 13 residues. Germline CDR1 and CDR2: DFQATT and SNEGSKA (reference sequence). The germline V and J ends were trimmed by 2 bases and 3 bases, with 11 bases remaining between them. CDR3: CSARSRTFYEQYF. CDR3 bases: TGCAGTGCTAGATCCCGGACTTTCTACGAGCAGTACTTC.

The V gene is TRBV6-5, the J gene TRBJ1-2; D gene unclear. With 6 bases removed from V and 6 bases from J, the gap between germline ends came to 23 bases. CDR3 size: 16 residues. Germline V lookup: CDR1 MNHEY, CDR2 SVGAGI. Here the CDR3 DNA reads TGTGCCAGCAGGACCGAAGGGAGTGGTCAGAAGAATGGCTACACCTTC. Its protein product is CASRTEGSGQKNGYTF.

The chain couples TRBV7-3 to TRBJ1-1; no reliable D call. Germline assignment: CDR1 SGHTA and CDR2 FQGTGA. V was pared by 5 bases and J by 5 bases, with 12 bases between. The CDR3 covers 13 residues. The CDR3 DNA sequence: TGTGCCAGCAGCGGGAGTCACGGGACTGAAGCTTTCTTT. As protein: CASSGSHGTEAFF.

The chain has TRBV6-6 and TRBJ2-1; D may be TRBD2 (6 bases). The ends were cut back, 7 bases at V and 13 bases at J, with 20 bases in the middle. CDR1 is MNHNY and CDR2 is SVGAGI in the germline V gene (reference sequence). The CDR3 loop spans 13 amino acids. The CDR3 here is CASNSEGWETQFF. In DNA, the CDR3 is TGTGCCAGCAATTCGGAGGGCTGGGAGACCCAGTTCTTC.

The genes are TRBV5-1 and TRBJ1-2; D is perhaps TRBD1 (6 bases). Germline V gives CDR1 SGHRS, CDR2 YFSETQ. The CDR3 loop spans 15 amino acids. Trimming left V 5 bases short and J 0 bases short, with 14 bases between. CDR3 nucleotide sequence: TGCGCCAGCAGGCTGACAGGAGCTTCTAACTATGGCTACACCTTC. This translates into CASRLTGASNYGYTF. The complete variable domain, with remaining parts taken from reference TRBV5-1 and TRBJ1-2, reads KAGVTQTPRYLIKTRGQQVTLSCSPISGHRSVSWYQQTPGQGLQFLFEYFSETQRNKGNFPGRFSGRQFSNSRSEMNVSTLELGDSALYLCASRLTGASNYGYTFGSGTRLTVV.

In the case of this clonotype: Sequence at one end of the junction differs from germline and may be a read error. This chain links TRBV15 with TRBJ2-7; D gene ambiguous. The CDR3 is 12 amino acids. CDR1 is LNHNV and CDR2 is YYDKDF in the germline V gene (reference sequence). CDR3 coding DNA: TGTGCCACTAGCAGAGATCCGGGCGAGCAGTACTTC. Translating gives CATSRDPGEQYF.

The chain is built from TRBV12-3 or TRBV12-4 and TRBJ2-6; D unclear. The CDR3 totals 16 residues. V was clipped by 3 bases and J by 1 base, with 10 bases between them. The DNA of the CDR3 is TGTGCCAGCAGTTTTGATCAAGGGTCTGGGGCCAACGTCCTGACTTTC. Amino acid sequence: CASSFDQGSGANVLTF.

The J gene is TRBJ2-5, the V gene TRBV21-1. TRBV21-1 is marked as a pseudogene. This CDR3 is 14 amino acids long. CDR3 protein: CVSRGNTYQETQYF. The CDR3 coding sequence is TGTGTCAGCAGAGGAAATACGTACCAAGAGACCCAGTACTTC.

The sample holds one count of this clonotype. The chain combines TRBV20-1 with TRBJ2-1, with TRBD2 identical over 12 bases. V was pared by 5 bases and J by 7 bases, with 6 bases of the junction left unmatched. The germline gives CDR1 DFQATT, CDR2 SNEGSKA (reference sequence). CDR3 length: 14 amino acids. The CDR3 spells CSAELAGGSNEQFF. The CDR3 DNA reads as TGCAGTGCTGAACTAGCGGGGGGCTCTAATGAGCAGTTCTTC.

The CDR3 spells CASSSRHGTANNEQFF. The CDR3 region has the DNA TGTGCCAGCAGCTCACGGCATGGGACAGCCAACAATGAGCAGTTCTTC. The rearrangement joins TRBV11-3 to TRBJ2-1, with 7 bases identical to TRBD1. The CDR3 sequence is 16 residues long. The germline gives CDR1 SGHNT, CDR2 YENEEA. V was pared by 4 bases and J by 5 bases, with 11 bases of the junction left unmatched.

The J gene is TRBJ1-4, the V gene TRBV25-1; D not certain. The V gene's germline CDR1 is MGHDK and CDR2 SYGVNS. CDR3 size: 11 residues. V was pared by 7 bases and J by 8 bases, with 8 bases between. CDR3 residues: CASTRGEKLFF. The CDR3, as DNA: TGTGCCAGCACAAGAGGGGAAAAACTGTTTTTT.

The V call is TRBV20-1, the J call TRBJ1-2; a possible D gene is TRBD1 (6 bases). The germline gives CDR1 DFQATT, CDR2 SNEGSKA (reference sequence). V was trimmed by 6 bases and J by 6 bases, leaving 20 bases between them. This CDR3 has 14 amino acids. The CDR3 nucleotides read TGCAGTGCAGCCGATGGGGGGCCGGCAGATGGCTACACCTTC. Amino acid sequence: CSAADGGPADGYTF.

The rearrangement joins TRBV6-2 or TRBV6-3 to TRBJ2-7; 10 bases are shared with TRBD2. CDR1 MNHEY and CDR2 SVGEGT come from the germline V gene. V was pared by 2 bases and J by 1 base, with 5 bases of the junction left unmatched. This CDR3 region has 16 residues. This chain's CDR3 is CASSYARTSGSYEQYF. Written as DNA, the CDR3 is TGTGCCAGCAGTTACGCCAGGACTAGCGGTTCCTACGAGCAGTACTTC.

This clonotype was counted a single time. The rearrangement links TRBV10-3 to TRBJ1-4; a possible D gene is TRBD1 (5 bases). There are 12 residues in the CDR3. CDR1 and CDR2 (germline): ENHRY, SYGVKD. Trimming took off 2 bases at V and 13 bases at J, with 11 bases between the two ends. The CDR3 DNA sequence: TGTGCCATCAGTGAGCAAGGTGGGGGACTGTTTTTT. Amino acids: CAISEQGGGLFF.